A single TCR beta chain is shown here with its context. This CDR3 is built from 13 residues. Germline values: CDR1 LNHDA, CDR2 SQIVND (reference sequence). Trimming removed 1 base from V and 6 bases from J; junction bases left unmatched: 2. This record belongs to a study of technical replicates of blood from a few donors. Method: immunoSEQ multiplex PCR; TCRdb's copy keeps in-frame clones and lacks some. Of about 82,000 clones listed, over 90% are singletons. This receptor was taken from a human donor in good health. Sequencing was performed on T cells isolated from PBMCs. The J gene is TRBJ1-2, the V gene TRBV19; 7 nucleotides line up with TRBD1. CDR3 nucleotide sequence: TGTGCCAGTAGTATAGCACAGGGGAATGGCTACACCTTC. Residues: CASSIAQGNGYTF.